This entry concerns a single TCR beta chain. Its antigen is currently unknown. This entry belongs to a study of cytomegalovirus exposure and HLA in healthy donors. Regarding the study as a whole: The classifier, whose performance was assessed in both the original and validation cohorts, reportedly diagnosed cytomegalovirus status with high specificity and sensitivity.

There are 14 residues in the CDR3. The ends were cut back, 0 bases at V and 4 bases at J, with 10 bases in the middle. The germline V gene has CDR1 SGHRS and CDR2 YFSETQ. The method was immunoSEQ multiplex PCR; TCRdb's version includes in-frame clones alone and lacks a portion of them. In the table there are about 130,000 clones, 75% to 90% of which are singletons. The sample consisted of PBMCs. The TCR originated in a woman between 18 and 29 years old in good health and CMV-seronegative. This chain uses TRBV5-1 with TRBJ1-2, with D maybe TRBD1 (5 bases). The DNA for the CDR3 is TGCGCCAGCAGCTTGGAGGACACTCCCTATGGCTACACCTTC. Encoded protein: CASSLEDTPYGYTF.